This T cell receptor (beta chain) was identified during a study of CD8 T cells in ankylosing spondylitis. The study, taken as a whole, reports: Reportedly, significant enrichment of disease-linked clones occurred in matched ankylosing spondylitis synovial fluid. Earlier authors reported some of these motif variants in reactive arthritis synovial fluid and blood.

One entry per CDR3 protein results from TCRdb running MiXCR on the 5' RACE reads. Among about 270,000 distinct CDR3 sequences listed, roughly 32% were seen once. A note on this clonotype: Its target is not known.

This TCR came from a male donor with ankylosing spondylitis or in good health (not recorded which). The sample comprised blood, either unsorted or a sorted T cell fraction (not recorded which).

CDR3 loop: CSAPRGSLYEQYF. The DNA of the CDR3 is TGCAGTGCTCCCAGGGGATCCCTCTACGAGCAGTACTTC. The rearrangement uses TRBV20-1 and TRBJ2-7; D perhaps matches TRBD1 (6 bases). The CDR3 contains 13 residues. Trimming stripped 5 bases from V and 3 bases from J, with 14 bases between. Germline CDR1 is DFQATT and CDR2 is SNEGSKA (reference sequence).